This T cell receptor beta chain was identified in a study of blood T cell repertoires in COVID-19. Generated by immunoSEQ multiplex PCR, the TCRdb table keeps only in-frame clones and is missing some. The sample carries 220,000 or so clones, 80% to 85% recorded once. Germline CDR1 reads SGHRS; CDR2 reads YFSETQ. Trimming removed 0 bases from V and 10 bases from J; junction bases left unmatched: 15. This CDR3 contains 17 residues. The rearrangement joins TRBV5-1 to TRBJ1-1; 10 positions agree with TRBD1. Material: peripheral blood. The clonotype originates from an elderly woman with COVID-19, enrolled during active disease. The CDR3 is CASSLGGTGTGVLAAFF. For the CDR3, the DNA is TGCGCCAGCAGCTTGGGGGGAACCGGGACAGGGGTTTTAGCAGCTTTCTTT. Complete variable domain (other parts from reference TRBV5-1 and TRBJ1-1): KAGVTQTPRYLIKTRGQQVTLSCSPISGHRSVSWYQQTPGQGLQFLFEYFSETQRNKGNFPGRFSGRQFSNSRSEMNVSTLELGDSALYLCASSLGGTGTGVLAAFFGQGTRLTVV.